This T cell receptor (beta chain) originates from a study of blood T cell repertoires in COVID-19. About the research overall: The samples span acute and convalescent COVID-19 from the United States, Italy and Spain.

The table came from immunoSEQ multiplex PCR; TCRdb's copy has only in-frame clones and leaves some out. Of about 200,000 clones listed, roughly 88% were seen once; the top ten hold around 6%. The participants were between roughly 18 and 90 years old and came from 24 US areas. Looked up from germline, CDR1 is SGHDN and CDR2 is FVKESK. V dropped 2 bases and J dropped 11 bases, with 10 bases sitting between them. The CDR3 totals 11 residues. This clonotype originated in a man in his forties or fifties with acute COVID-19. The V gene is TRBV14, the J gene TRBJ2-7; perhaps TRBD1 as D (6 bases). The specimen was PBMCs or T cells enriched from blood (not recorded which). CDR3 coding DNA: TGTGCCAGCAGCCAATCGGCAGGGGAGTACTTC. Its translation: CASSQSAGEYF. The complete variable domain, with remaining parts taken from reference TRBV14 and TRBJ2-7, reads EAGVTQFPSHSVIEKGQTVTLRCDPISGHDNLYWYRRVMGKEIKFLLHFVKESKQDESGMPNNRFLAERTGGTYSTLKVQPAELEDSGVYFCASSQSAGEYFGPGTRLTVT.